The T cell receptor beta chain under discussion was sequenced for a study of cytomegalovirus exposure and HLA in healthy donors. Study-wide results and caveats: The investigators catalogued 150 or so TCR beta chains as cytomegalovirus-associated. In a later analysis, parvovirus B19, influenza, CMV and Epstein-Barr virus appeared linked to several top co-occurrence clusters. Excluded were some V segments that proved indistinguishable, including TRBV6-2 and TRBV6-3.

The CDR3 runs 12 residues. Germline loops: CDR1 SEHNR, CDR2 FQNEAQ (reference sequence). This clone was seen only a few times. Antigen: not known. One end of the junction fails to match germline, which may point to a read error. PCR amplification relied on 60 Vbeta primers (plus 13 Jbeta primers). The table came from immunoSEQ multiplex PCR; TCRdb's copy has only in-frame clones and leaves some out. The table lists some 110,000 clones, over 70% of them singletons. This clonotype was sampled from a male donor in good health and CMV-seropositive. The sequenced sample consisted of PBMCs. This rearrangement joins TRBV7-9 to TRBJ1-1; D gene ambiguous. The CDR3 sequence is CSSSLAEKEAFF. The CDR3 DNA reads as TGTTCCAGCAGCTTAGCAGAGAAGGAAGCTTTCTTT.